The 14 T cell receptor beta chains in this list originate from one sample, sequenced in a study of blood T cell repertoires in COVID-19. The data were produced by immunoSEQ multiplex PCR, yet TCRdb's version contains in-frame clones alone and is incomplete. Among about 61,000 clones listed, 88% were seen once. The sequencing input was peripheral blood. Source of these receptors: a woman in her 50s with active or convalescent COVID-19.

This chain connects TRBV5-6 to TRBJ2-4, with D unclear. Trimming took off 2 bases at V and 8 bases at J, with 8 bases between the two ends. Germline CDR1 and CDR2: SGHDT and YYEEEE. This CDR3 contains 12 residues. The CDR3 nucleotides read TGTGCCAGCAGCTTACAGTGGCACATTCAGTACTTC. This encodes CASSLQWHIQYF. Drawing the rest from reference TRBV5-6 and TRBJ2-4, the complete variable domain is DAGVTQSPTHLIKTRGQQVTLRCSPKSGHDTVSWYQQALGQGPQFIFQYYEEEERQRGNFPDRFSGHQFPNYSSELNVNALLLGDSALYLCASSLQWHIQYFGAGTRLSVL.

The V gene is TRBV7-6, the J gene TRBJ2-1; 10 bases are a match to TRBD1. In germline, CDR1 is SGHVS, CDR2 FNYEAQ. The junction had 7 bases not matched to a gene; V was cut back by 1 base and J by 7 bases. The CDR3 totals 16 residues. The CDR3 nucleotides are TGTGCCAGCAGCTTAGAACAGGACAGGGGGAGGAATGAGCAGTTCTTC. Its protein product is CASSLEQDRGRNEQFF.

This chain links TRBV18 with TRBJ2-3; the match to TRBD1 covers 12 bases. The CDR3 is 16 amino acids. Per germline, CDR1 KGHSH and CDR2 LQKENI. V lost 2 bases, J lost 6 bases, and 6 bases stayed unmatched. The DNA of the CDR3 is TGTGCCAGCTCACCAGTAGGGACAGGGGGCCGGGATACGCAGTATTTT. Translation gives CASSPVGTGGRDTQYF. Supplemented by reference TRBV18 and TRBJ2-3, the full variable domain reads NAGVMQNPRHLVRRRGQEARLRCSPMKGHSHVYWYRQLPEEGLKFMVYLQKENIIDESGMPKERFSAEFPKEGPSILRIQQVVRGDSAAYFCASSPVGTGGRDTQYFGPGTRLTVL.

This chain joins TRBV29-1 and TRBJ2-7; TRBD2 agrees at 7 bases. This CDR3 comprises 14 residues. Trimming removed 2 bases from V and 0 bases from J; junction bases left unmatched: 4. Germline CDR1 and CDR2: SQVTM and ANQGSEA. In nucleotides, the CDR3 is TGCAGCGTTGAATCGGGCGGGAGCTCCTACGAGCAGTACTTC. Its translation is CSVESGGSSYEQYF.

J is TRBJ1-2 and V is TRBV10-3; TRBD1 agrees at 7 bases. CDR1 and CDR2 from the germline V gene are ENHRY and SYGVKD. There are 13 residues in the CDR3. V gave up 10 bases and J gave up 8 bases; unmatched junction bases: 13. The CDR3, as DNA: TGTGCCACCTCAGGAACAGGGGTGGAGGGCTACACCTTC. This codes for CATSGTGVEGYTF.

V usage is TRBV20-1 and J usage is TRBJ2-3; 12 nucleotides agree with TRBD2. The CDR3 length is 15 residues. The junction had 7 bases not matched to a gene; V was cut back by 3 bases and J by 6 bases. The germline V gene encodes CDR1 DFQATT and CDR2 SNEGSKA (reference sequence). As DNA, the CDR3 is TGCAGTGCTAGTGGACTAGCGGGATTTCGGGATACGCAGTATTTT. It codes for CSASGLAGFRDTQYF.

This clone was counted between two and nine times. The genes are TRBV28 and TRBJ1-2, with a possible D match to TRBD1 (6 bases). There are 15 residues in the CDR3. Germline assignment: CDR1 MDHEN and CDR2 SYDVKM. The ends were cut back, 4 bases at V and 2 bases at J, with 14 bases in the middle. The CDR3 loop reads CASSSSGGWNYGYTF. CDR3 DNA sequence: TGTGCCAGCAGTTCCTCTGGGGGCTGGAACTATGGCTACACCTTC.

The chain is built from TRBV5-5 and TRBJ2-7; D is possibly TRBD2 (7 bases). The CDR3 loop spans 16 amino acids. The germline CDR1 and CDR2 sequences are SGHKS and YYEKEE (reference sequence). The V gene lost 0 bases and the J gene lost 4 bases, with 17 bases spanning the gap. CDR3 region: CASSLERDTYLYEQYF. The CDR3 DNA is TGTGCCAGCAGCTTGGAGCGGGACACCTATCTTTACGAGCAGTACTTC. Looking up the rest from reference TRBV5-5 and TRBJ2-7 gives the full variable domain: DAGVTQSPTHLIKTRGQQVTLRCSPISGHKSVSWYQQVLGQGPQFIFQYYEKEERGRGNFPDRFSARQFPNYSSELNVNALLLGDSALYLCASSLERDTYLYEQYFGPGTRLTVT.

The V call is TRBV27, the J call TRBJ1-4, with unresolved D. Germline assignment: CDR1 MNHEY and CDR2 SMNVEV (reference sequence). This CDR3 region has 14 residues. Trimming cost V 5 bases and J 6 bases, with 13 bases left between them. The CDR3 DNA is TGTGCCAGCAGTCCCCACCCCGGGTATGAAAAACTGTTTTTT. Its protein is CASSPHPGYEKLFF. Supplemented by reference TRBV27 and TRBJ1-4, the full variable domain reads EAQVTQNPRYLITVTGKKLTVTCSQNMNHEYMSWYRQDPGLGLRQIYYSMNVEVTDKGDVPEGYKVSRKEKRNFPLILESPSPNQTSLYFCASSPHPGYEKLFFGSGTQLSVL.

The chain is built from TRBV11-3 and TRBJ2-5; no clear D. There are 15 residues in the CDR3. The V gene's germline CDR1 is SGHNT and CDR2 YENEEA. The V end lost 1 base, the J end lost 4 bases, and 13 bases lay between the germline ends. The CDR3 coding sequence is TGTGCCAGCAGCTTAGGTCCGGCCCCTAGAGAGACCCAGTACTTC. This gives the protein CASSLGPAPRETQYF.

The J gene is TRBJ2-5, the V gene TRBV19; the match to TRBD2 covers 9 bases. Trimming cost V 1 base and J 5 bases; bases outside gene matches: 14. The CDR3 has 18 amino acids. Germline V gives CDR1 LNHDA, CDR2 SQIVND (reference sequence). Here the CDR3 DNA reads TGTGCCAGTAGTATAGGGGCGGGTAGCGGGAGTATTTTGGAGACCCAGTACTTC. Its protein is CASSIGAGSGSILETQYF.

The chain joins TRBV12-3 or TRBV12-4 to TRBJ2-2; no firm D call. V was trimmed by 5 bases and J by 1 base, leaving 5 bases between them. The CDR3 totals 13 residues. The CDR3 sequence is CASSPMNTGELFF. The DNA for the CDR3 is TGTGCCAGCAGTCCAATGAACACCGGGGAGCTGTTTTTT.

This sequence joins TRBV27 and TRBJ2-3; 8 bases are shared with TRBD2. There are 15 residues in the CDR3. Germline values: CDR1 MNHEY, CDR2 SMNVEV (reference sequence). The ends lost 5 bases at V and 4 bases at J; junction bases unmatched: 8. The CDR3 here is CASSPRIGRADTQYF. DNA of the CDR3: TGTGCCAGCAGTCCCAGAATCGGGAGGGCAGATACGCAGTATTTT.

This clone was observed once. The CDR3 here is CASIVGANNSPLHF. The CDR3 coding sequence is TGTGCCAGTATAGTAGGGGCGAATAATTCACCCCTCCACTTT. The gene calls are TRBV19 and TRBJ1-6; D is perhaps TRBD1 (5 bases). Between the trimmed V and J ends, which lost 7 bases and 5 bases, there was a span of 12 bases. CDR1 and CDR2 from the germline V gene are LNHDA and SQIVND (reference sequence). This CDR3 is 14 amino acids long.